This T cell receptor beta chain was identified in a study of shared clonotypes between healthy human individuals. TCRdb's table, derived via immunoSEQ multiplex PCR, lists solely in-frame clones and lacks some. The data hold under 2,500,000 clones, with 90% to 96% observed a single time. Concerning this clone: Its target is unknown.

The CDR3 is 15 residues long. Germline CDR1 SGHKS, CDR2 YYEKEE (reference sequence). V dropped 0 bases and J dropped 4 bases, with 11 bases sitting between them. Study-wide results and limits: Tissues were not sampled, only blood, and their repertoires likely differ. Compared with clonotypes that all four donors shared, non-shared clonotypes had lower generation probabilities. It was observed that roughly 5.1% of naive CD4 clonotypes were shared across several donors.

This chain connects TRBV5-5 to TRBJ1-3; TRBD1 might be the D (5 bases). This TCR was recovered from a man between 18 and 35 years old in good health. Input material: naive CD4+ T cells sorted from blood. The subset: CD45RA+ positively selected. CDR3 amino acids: CASSLDGTRGNTIYF. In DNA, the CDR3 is TGTGCCAGCAGCTTGGATGGGACGAGGGGAAACACCATATATTTT.